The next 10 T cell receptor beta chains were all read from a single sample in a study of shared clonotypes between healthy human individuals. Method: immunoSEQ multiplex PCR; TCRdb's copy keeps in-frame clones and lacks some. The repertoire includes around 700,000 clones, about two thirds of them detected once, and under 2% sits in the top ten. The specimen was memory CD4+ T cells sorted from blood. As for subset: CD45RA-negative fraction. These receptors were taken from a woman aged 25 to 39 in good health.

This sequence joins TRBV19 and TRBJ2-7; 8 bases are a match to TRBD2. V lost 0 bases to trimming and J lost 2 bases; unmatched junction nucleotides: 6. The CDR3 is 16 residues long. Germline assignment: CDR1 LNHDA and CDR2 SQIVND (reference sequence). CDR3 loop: CASSIDSSGTTYEQYF. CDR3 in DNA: TGTGCCAGTAGTATAGACAGTAGCGGGACGACCTACGAGCAGTACTTC.

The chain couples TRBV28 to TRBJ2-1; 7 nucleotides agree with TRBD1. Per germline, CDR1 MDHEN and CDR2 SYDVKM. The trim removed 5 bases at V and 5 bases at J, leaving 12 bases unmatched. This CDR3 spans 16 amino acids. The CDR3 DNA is TGTGCCAGCAGTCCCCTCGGGACAGTCGGAGACAATGAGCAGTTCTTC. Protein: CASSPLGTVGDNEQFF.

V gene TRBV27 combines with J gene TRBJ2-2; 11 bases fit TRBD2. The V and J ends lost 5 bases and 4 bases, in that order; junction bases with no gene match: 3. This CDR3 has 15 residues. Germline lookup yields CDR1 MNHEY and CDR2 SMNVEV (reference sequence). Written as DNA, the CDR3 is TGTGCCAGCAGTACCGGGACTAGCGGCACCGGGGAGCTGTTTTTT. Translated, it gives CASSTGTSGTGELFF.

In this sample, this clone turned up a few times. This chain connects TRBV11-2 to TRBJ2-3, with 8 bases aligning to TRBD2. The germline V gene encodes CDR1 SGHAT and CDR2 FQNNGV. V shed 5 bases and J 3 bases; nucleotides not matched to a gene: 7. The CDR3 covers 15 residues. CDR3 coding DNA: TGTGCCAGCAGCCGTAGCGGGGAGAAAACAGATACGCAGTATTTT. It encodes CASSRSGEKTDTQYF.

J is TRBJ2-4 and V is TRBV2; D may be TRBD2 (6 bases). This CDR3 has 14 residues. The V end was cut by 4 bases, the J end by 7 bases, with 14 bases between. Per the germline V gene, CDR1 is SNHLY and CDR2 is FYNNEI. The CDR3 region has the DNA TGTGCCAGCAGTGCGGGAGCCCGCCTTAACATTCAGTACTTC. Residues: CASSAGARLNIQYF.

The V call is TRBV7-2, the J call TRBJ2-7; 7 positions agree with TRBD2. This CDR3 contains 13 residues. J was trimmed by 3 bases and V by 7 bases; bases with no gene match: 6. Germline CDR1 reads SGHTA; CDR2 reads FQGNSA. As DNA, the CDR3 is TGTGCCAGCACCCCGGGGGGAAGCTACGAGCAGTACTTC. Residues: CASTPGGSYEQYF.

The CDR3 bases are TGTGCCAGCAGCGCGACAGGATGGTGGACCGAGCAGTACTTC. It encodes CASSATGWWTEQYF. The J gene is TRBJ2-7, the V gene TRBV7-9; D may be TRBD1 (6 bases). The germline CDR1 and CDR2 sequences are SEHNR and FQNEAQ (reference sequence). The CDR3 runs 14 residues. V was shortened by 5 bases and J by 6 bases, with 17 bases between the two germline ends. Full variable domain (outside the CDR3, taken from reference TRBV7-9 and TRBJ2-7): DTGVSQNPRHKITKRGQNVTFRCDPISEHNRLYWYRQTLGQGPEFLTYFQNEAQLEKSRLLSDRFSAERPKGSFSTLEIQRTEQGDSAMYLCASSATGWWTEQYFGPGTRLTVT.

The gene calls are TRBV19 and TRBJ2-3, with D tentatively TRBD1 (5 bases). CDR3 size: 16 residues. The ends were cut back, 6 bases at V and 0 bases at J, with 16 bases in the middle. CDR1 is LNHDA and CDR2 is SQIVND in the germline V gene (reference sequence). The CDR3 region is CASSRVGGLSTDTQYF. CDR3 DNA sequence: TGTGCCAGTAGCAGGGTAGGCGGCCTTAGCACAGATACGCAGTATTTT. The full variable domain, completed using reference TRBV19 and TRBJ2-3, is DGGITQSPKYLFRKEGQNVTLSCEQNLNHDAMYWYRQDPGQGLRLIYYSQIVNDFQKGDIAEGYSVSREKKESFPLTVTSAQKNPTAFYLCASSRVGGLSTDTQYFGPGTRLTVL.

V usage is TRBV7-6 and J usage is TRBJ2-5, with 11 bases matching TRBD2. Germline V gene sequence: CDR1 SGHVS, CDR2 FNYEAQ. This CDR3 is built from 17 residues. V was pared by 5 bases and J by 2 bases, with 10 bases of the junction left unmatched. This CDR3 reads CASSQLTGTSGQETQYF. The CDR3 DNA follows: TGTGCCAGCAGCCAACTCACCGGGACTAGCGGACAAGAGACCCAGTACTTC.

The CDR3 DNA sequence: TGTGCCAGCAGTTTTCGATGGTTTGGGGCCAACGTCCTGACTTTC. Translated: CASSFRWFGANVLTF. The V and J genes are TRBV28 and TRBJ2-6; unclear D gene. The germline gives CDR1 MDHEN, CDR2 SYDVKM. The CDR3 has 15 residues. Trimming took 3 bases from V and 3 from J, leaving 9 bases between them.